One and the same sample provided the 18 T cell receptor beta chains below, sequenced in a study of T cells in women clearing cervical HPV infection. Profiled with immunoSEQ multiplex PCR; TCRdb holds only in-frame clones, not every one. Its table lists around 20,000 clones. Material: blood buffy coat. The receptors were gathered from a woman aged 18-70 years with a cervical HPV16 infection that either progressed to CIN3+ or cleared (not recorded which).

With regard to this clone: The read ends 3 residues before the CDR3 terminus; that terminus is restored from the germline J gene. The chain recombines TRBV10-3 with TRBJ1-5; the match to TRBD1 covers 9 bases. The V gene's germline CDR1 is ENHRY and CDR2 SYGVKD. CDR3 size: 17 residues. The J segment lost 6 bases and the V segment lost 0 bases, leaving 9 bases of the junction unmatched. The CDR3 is CAISESRAGTGSQPQHF. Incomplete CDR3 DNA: TGTGCCATCAGTGAGTCGAGAGCTGGGACAGGGAGTCAGCCC.

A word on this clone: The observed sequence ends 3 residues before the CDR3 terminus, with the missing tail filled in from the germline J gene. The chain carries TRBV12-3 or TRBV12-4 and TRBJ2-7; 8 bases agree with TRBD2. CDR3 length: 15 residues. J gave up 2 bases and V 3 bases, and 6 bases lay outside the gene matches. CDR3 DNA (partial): TGTGCCAGCAGTTTCGGAAGAGCGGGAGCCTACGAG. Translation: CASSFGRAGAYE. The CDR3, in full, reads CASSFGRAGAYEQYF.

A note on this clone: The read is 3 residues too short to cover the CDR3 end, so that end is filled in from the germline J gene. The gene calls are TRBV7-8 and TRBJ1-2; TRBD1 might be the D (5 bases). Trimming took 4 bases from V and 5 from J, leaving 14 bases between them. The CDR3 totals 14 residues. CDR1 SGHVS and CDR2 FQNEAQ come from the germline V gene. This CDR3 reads CASSSGGINYGYTF. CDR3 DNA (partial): TGTGCCAGCAGCTCTGGGGGGATTAATTATGGC.

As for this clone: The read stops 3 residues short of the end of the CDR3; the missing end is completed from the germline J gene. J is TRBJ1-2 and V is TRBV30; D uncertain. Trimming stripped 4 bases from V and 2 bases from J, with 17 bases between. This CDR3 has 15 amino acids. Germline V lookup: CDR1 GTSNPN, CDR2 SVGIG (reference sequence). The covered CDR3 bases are TGTGCCTGGAACCCGGAAAGCAGGCGAAACTATGGC. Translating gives CAWNPESRRNYG. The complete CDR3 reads CAWNPESRRNYGYTF.

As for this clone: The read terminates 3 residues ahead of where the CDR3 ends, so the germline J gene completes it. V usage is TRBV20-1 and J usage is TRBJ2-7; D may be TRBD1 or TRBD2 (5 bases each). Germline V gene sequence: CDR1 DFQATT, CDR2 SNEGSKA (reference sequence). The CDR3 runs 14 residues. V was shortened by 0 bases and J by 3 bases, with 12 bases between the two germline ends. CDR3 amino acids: CSAREEGRDYEQYF. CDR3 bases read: TGCAGTGCTAGAGAAGAGGGCAGGGACTACGAG.

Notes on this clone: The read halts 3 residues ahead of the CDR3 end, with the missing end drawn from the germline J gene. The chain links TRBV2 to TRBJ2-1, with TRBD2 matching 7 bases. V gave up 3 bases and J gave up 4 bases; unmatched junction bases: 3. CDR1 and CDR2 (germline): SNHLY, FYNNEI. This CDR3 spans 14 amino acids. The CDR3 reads CASSDRLAYNEQFF. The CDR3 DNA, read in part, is TGTGCCAGCAGTGATCGACTAGCTTACAATGAG. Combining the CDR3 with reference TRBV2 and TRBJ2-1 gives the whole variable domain EPEVTQTPSHQVTQMGQEVILRCVPISNHLYFYWYRQILGQKVEFLVSFYNNEISEKSEIFDDQFSVERPDGSNFTLKIRSTKLEDSAMYFCASSDRLAYNEQFFGPGTRLTVL.

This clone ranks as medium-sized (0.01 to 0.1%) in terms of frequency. The sequenced CDR3 bases are TGTGCCAGCAGCTTGGTAGGCGGGAGGGCCTACGAG. Protein: CASSLVGGRAYE. The whole CDR3 protein is CASSLVGGRAYEQYF. The chain has TRBV5-6 and TRBJ2-7; the match to TRBD2 covers 9 bases. The read ends 3 residues early relative to the CDR3; the germline J gene fills the gap. Per the germline V gene, CDR1 is SGHDT and CDR2 is YYEEEE. The CDR3 is made up of 15 amino acids. V lost 0 bases and J lost 2; bases outside the gene matches: 3.

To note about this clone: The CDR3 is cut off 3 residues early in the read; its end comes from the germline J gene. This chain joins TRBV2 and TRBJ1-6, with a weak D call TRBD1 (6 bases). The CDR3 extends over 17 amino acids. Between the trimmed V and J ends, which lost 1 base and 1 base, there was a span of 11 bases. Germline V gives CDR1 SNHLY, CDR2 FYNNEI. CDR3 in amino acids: CASSEEVRGSYNSPLHF. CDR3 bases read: TGTGCCAGCAGTGAAGAGGTTAGGGGGTCCTATAATTCACCC. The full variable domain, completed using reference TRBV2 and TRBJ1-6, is EPEVTQTPSHQVTQMGQEVILRCVPISNHLYFYWYRQILGQKVEFLVSFYNNEISEKSEIFDDQFSVERPDGSNFTLKIRSTKLEDSAMYFCASSEEVRGSYNSPLHFGNGTRLTVT.

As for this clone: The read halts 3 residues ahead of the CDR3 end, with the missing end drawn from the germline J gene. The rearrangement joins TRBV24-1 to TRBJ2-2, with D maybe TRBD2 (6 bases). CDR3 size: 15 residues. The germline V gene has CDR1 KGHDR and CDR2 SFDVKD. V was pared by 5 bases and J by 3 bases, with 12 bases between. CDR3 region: CATSVASAYTGELFF. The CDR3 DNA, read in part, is TGTGCCACCAGTGTGGCTAGCGCGTACACCGGGGAG.

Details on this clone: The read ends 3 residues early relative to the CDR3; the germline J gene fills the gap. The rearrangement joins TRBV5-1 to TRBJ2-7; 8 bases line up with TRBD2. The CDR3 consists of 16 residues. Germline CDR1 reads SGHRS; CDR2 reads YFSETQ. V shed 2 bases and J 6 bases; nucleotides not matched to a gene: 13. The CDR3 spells CASSFGVDTGGGEQYF. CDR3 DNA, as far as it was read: TGCGCCAGCAGCTTCGGGGTTGACACCGGGGGGGGCGAG.

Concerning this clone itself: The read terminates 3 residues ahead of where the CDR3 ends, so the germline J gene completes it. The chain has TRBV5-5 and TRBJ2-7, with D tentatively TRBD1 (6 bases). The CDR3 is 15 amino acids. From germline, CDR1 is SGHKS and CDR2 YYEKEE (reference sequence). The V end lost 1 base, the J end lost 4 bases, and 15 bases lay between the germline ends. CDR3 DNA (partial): TGTGCCAGCAGCTTGATCACAGGGATCGGTTACGAG. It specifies CASSLITGIGYE. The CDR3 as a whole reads CASSLITGIGYEQYF.

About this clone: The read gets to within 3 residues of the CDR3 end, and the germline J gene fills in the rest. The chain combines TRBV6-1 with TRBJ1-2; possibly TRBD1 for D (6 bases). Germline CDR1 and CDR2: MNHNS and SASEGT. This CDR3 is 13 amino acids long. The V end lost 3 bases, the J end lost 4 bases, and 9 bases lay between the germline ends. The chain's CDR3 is CASSDRDTYGYTF. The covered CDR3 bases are TGTGCCAGCAGTGACCGGGACACCTATGGC.

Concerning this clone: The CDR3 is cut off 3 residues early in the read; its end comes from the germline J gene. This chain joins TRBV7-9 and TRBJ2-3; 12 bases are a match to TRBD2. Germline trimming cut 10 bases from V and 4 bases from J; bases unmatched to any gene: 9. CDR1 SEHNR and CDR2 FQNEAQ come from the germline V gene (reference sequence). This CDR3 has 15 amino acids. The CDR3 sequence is CATDPTSGSADTQYF. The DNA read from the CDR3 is TGTGCCACCGACCCGACTAGCGGGAGTGCAGATACG. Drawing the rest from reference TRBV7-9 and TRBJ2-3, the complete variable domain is DTGVSQNPRHKITKRGQNVTFRCDPISEHNRLYWYRQTLGQGPEFLTYFQNEAQLEKSRLLSDRFSAERPKGSFSTLEIQRTEQGDSAMYLCATDPTSGSADTQYFGPGTRLTVL.

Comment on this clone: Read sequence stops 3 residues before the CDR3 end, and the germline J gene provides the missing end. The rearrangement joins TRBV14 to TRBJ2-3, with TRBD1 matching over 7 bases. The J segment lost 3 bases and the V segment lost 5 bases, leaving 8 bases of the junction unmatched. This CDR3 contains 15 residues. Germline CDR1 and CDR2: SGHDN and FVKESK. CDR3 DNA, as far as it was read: TGTGCCAGCAGCGCCGGGACAGAAGAGACAGATACG. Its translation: CASSAGTEETDT. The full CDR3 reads CASSAGTEETDTQYF.

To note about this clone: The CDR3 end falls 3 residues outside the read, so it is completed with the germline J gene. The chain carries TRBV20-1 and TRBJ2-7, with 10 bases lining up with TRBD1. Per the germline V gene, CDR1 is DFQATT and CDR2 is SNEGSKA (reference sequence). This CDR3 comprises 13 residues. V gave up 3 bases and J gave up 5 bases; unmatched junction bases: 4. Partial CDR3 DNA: TGCAGTGCTAGTACGGGGACAGGGGACGAG. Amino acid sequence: CSASTGTGDE. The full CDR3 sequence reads CSASTGTGDEQYF.

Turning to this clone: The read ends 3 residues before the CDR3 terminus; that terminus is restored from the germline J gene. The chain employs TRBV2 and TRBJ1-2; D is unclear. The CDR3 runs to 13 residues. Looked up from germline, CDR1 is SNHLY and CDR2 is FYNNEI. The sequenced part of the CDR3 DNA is TGTGCCAGCAAGGGCGCCTCGTCCTGGGGC. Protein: CASKGASSWG. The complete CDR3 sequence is CASKGASSWGYTF.

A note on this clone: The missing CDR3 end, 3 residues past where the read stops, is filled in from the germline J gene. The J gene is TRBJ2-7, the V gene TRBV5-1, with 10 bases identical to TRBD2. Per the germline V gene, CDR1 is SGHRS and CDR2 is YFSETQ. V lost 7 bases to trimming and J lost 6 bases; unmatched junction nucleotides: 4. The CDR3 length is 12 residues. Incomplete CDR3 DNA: TGCGCCAGCGAGAGCGGGAGGGGCGAG. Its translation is CASESGRGE. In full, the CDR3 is CASESGRGEQYF.

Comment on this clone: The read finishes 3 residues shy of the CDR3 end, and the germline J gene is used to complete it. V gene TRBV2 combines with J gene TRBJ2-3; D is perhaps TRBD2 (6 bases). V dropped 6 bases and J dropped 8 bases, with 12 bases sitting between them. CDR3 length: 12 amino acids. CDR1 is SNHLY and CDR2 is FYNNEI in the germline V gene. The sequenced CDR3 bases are TGTGCCAGCAGCCCACTAGCAGTTACG. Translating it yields CASSPLAVT. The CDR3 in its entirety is CASSPLAVTQYF.